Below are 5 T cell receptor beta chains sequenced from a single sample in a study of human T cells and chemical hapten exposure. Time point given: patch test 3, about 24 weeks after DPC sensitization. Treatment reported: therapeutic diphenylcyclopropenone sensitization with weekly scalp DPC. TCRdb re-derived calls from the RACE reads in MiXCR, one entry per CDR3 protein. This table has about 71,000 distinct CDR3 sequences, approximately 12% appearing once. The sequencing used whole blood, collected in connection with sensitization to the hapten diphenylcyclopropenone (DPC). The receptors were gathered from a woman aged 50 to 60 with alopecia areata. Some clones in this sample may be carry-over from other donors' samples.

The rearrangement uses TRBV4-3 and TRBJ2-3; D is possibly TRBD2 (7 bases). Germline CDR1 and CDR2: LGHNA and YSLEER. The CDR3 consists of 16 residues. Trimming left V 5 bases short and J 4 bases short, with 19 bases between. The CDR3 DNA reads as TGCGCCAGCAGCTCTCCGGGGGGCCTTGGGGCAGATACGCAGTATTTT. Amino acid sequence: CASSSPGGLGADTQYF.

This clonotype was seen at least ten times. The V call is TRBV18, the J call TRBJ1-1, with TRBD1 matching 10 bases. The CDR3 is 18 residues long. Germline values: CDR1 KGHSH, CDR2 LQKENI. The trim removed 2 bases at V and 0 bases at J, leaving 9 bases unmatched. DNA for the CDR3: TGTGCCAGCTCACCAGTAGGGACAGGGGCCCTCATGAACACTGAAGCTTTCTTT. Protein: CASSPVGTGALMNTEAFF.

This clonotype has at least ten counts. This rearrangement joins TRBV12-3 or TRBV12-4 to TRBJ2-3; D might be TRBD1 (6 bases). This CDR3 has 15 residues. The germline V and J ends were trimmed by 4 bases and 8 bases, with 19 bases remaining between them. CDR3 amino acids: CASSYRDRVVRTQYF. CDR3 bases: TGTGCCAGCAGTTACAGGGACCGAGTCGTGCGTACGCAGTATTTT.

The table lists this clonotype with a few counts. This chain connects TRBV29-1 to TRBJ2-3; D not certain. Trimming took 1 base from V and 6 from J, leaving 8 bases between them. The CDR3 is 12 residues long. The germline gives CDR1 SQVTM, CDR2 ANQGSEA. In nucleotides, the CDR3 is TGCAGCGTTGAAGGAAGGGTTGATACGCAGTATTTT. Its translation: CSVEGRVDTQYF.

The CDR3 reads CASTRGTGRYYEQYF. CDR3 nucleotides: TGTGCCAGCACCCGCGGGACAGGGCGTTACTACGAGCAGTACTTC. The V gene is TRBV12-3 or TRBV12-4, the J gene TRBJ2-7; 9 bases are shared with TRBD1. V lost 7 bases, J lost 3 bases, and 10 bases stayed unmatched. There are 15 residues in the CDR3.